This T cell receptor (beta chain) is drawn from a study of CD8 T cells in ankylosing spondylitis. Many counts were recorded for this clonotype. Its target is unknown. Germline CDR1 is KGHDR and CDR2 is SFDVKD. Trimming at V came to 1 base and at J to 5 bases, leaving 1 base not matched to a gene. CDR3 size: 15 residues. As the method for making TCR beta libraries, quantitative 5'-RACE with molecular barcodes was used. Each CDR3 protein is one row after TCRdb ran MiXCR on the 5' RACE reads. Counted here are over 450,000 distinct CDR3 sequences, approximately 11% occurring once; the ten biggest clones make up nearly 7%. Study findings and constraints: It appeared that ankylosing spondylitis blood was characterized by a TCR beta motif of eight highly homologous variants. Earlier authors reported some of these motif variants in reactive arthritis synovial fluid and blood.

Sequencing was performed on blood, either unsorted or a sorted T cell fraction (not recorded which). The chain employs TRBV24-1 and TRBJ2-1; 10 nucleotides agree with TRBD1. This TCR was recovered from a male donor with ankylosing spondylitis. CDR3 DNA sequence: TGTGCCACCAGTGATTTCGGGACAGGGGACAATGAGCAGTTCTTC. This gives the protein CATSDFGTGDNEQFF.